These 4 T cell receptor beta chains came from one sample sequenced in a study of blood T cell repertoires in COVID-19. Libraries were prepared by immunoSEQ multiplex PCR; TCRdb keeps only in-frame clonotypes and omits some of them. The table records about 71,000 clones, 90% of them present only once. Sequencing input: peripheral blood. The receptor source for this set is a woman younger than 35 with acute or convalescent COVID-19.

The V gene is TRBV7-8, the J gene TRBJ2-2; tentatively, D is TRBD1 (5 bases). This CDR3 contains 15 residues. Germline V CDR1 and CDR2: SGHVS, FQNEAQ. Trimming removed 5 bases from V and 1 base from J, with 11 bases in between. In DNA, the CDR3 is TGTGCCAGCAGCCCCTGGGGCGGGAACACCGGGGAGCTGTTTTTT. Residues: CASSPWGGNTGELFF.

This clone came up once. The V call is TRBV5-1, the J call TRBJ2-5, with 9 bases matching TRBD2. The V gene end was trimmed by 4 bases and the J gene end by 5 bases; junction bases not matched to a gene: 9. Germline V gene lookup returns CDR1 SGHRS and CDR2 YFSETQ. CDR3 length: 15 residues. CDR3 nucleotides: TGCGCCAGCAGCCTATTAGCGGGAGCTATGGAGACCCAGTACTTC. It is translated as CASSLLAGAMETQYF.

The chain couples TRBV19 to TRBJ2-3, with 10 bases fitting TRBD2. With 4 bases clipped from V and 3 bases from J, the junction kept 13 bases outside the gene matches. Germline CDR1 reads LNHDA; CDR2 reads SQIVND (reference sequence). The CDR3 runs to 18 residues. CDR3 protein: CASSTKREGSTSTDTQYF. CDR3 nucleotides: TGTGCCAGTAGTACCAAGCGGGAGGGCTCTACTTCAACAGATACGCAGTATTTT.

The rearrangement uses TRBV9 and TRBJ2-1, with D perhaps matching TRBD1 (6 bases). Germline CDR1 reads SGDLS; CDR2 reads YYNGEE. Trimming cost V 3 bases and J 4 bases, with 14 bases left between them. The CDR3 sequence is 15 residues long. CDR3 coding DNA: TGTGCCAGCAGCGCGTCAGGGGCGGTATACAATGAGCAGTTCTTC. This encodes CASSASGAVYNEQFF.